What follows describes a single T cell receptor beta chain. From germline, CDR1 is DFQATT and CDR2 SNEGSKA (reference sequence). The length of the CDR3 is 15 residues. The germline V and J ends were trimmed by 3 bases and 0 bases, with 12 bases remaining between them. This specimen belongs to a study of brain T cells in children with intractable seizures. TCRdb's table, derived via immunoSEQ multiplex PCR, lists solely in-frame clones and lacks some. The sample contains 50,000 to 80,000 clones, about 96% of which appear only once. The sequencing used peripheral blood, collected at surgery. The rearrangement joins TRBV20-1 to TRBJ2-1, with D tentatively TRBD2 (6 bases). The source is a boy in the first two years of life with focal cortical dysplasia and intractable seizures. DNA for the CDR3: TGCAGTGCTAGTGTTGGAGGGAGCTCCTACAATGAGCAGTTCTTC. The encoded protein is CSASVGGSSYNEQFF.